This T cell receptor (beta chain) appears in the sequencing data of a study of cytomegalovirus exposure and HLA in healthy donors. Study-level points and caveats: 150 or so TCR beta chains were listed as cytomegalovirus-associated. High specificity and sensitivity for cytomegalovirus status were reported for the classifier.

This clone showed up many times. Its antigen remains unknown. The trim removed 4 bases at V and 5 bases at J, leaving 2 bases unmatched. The CDR3 sequence is 15 residues long. Germline assignment: CDR1 SGHRS and CDR2 YFSETQ. This PCR relied on a set of 60 Vbeta primers and 13 Jbeta primers. The data were produced by immunoSEQ multiplex PCR, yet TCRdb's version contains in-frame clones alone and is incomplete. The sample consists of over 85,000 clones, roughly four fifths of them appearing once. Specimen: PBMCs. The TCR originated in a young man in good health and CMV-seronegative. The chain recombines TRBV5-1 with TRBJ2-5; TRBD2 matches 16 bases. Here the CDR3 DNA reads TGCGCCAGCAGCGAGGGACTAGCGGGAGGGGAGACCCAGTACTTC. Amino acid sequence: CASSEGLAGGETQYF.